This T cell receptor (beta chain) was found in a study of cytomegalovirus exposure and HLA in healthy donors. Study-wide context: The 110 million or so unique TCR beta sequences, from around 200 million T cells, were found by an earlier analysis. Study findings and constraints: Highest at DRB1 and lowest at HLA-C, TCR association rates differed among HLA loci in a later analysis. High specificity and sensitivity for cytomegalovirus status were reported for the classifier.

Everyone who donated was a healthy bone marrow donor. A word on this clone: Antigen specificity is unknown.

Vbeta (60) and Jbeta (13) primers were used in the PCR. TCRdb's copy holds only in-frame clones and misses some; the assay was immunoSEQ multiplex PCR. This sample has 100,000 to 150,000 clones, with approximately 15% found just once. The CDR3 length is 15 residues. Germline values: CDR1 SGHRS, CDR2 YFSETQ. The V and J ends lost 3 bases and 6 bases, in that order; junction bases with no gene match: 8. The sequenced material came from PBMCs. The gene calls are TRBV5-1 and TRBJ2-1, with TRBD2 identical over 8 bases. This TCR derives from a woman in her late teens or twenties in good health and CMV-seronegative. This CDR3 reads CASSSMTSESNEQFF. The CDR3 DNA follows: TGCGCCAGCAGCTCTATGACTAGCGAAAGCAATGAGCAGTTCTTC.